The 12 T cell receptor beta chains given below trace back to one sample, sequenced in a study of T cell responses to AZD1222 COVID-19 vaccine. Sequencing was performed with immunoSEQ multiplex PCR; in TCRdb, only in-frame clones are kept and a portion is missing. The sample includes about 93,000 clones, roughly 86% of them seen just once. The sample consisted of peripheral blood, taken on day 0 of MenACWY control vaccination. The receptors here all came from an adult in good health.

The rearrangement joins TRBV19 to TRBJ1-2, with D perhaps matching TRBD1 (5 bases). CDR1 and CDR2 from the germline V gene are LNHDA and SQIVND (reference sequence). The CDR3 sequence is 16 residues long. V lost 4 bases to trimming and J lost 3 bases, with 18 bases between them. DNA for the CDR3: TGTGCCAGTAGTACCGACGACGGGACTGAATACTATGGCTACACCTTC. Protein: CASSTDDGTEYYGYTF.

The genes are TRBV20-1 and TRBJ1-1; D not resolved. This CDR3 has 11 residues. CDR1 DFQATT and CDR2 SNEGSKA come from the germline V gene (reference sequence). The CDR3: CRFELNTEAFF. The CDR3 DNA is TGCAGGTTCGAACTTAACACTGAAGCTTTCTTT.

The V gene is TRBV7-3, the J gene TRBJ2-3, with 8 bases fitting TRBD1. Germline-derived CDR1 and CDR2 are SGHTA and FQGTGA. Unmatched junction bases numbered 1, after V lost 5 bases and J lost 6 bases. The CDR3 totals 12 residues. CDR3 protein: CASSRQGDTQYF. DNA of the CDR3: TGTGCCAGCAGCAGACAGGGGGATACGCAGTATTTT.

V is TRBV14 and J is TRBJ1-2; D is unresolved. There are 13 residues in the CDR3. V lost 1 base and J 4 bases, leaving 7 bases between the germline ends. Per germline, CDR1 SGHDN and CDR2 FVKESK. The CDR3 spells CASSQAQSYGYTF. CDR3 DNA sequence: TGTGCCAGCAGCCAAGCCCAGTCCTATGGCTACACCTTC.

The V gene is TRBV27, the J gene TRBJ1-1; 7 nucleotides agree with TRBD1. V shed 5 bases, J shed 1 base, and the junction held 4 bases outside the gene matches. This CDR3 is built from 14 residues. Looked up from germline, CDR1 is MNHEY and CDR2 is SMNVEV (reference sequence). This CDR3 reads CASSPGQRNTEAFF. CDR3 coding DNA: TGTGCCAGCAGTCCGGGACAGAGGAACACTGAAGCTTTCTTT.

The chain employs TRBV5-6 and TRBJ2-2; D gene ambiguous. Germline CDR1 reads SGHDT; CDR2 reads YYEEEE. Between the trimmed V and J ends, which lost 2 bases and 5 bases, there was a span of 10 bases. CDR3 length equals 14 residues. This CDR3 reads CASSLEPSTGELFF. The CDR3 coding sequence is TGTGCCAGCAGCTTAGAACCGAGTACCGGGGAGCTGTTTTTT.

The table lists this clone with a few counts. Other nucleotide sequences in the sample specify the same CDR3. The V and J genes are TRBV15 and TRBJ2-7, with 10 bases matching TRBD1. The trim removed 5 bases at V and 4 bases at J, leaving 2 bases unmatched. Germline loops: CDR1 LNHNV, CDR2 YYDKDF (reference sequence). This CDR3 has 13 amino acids. The CDR3 region has the DNA TGTGCCACCAGCCGGGACAGGGGTTACGAGCAGTACTTC. Its protein product is CATSRDRGYEQYF.

The chain employs TRBV7-2 and TRBJ1-1; 9 nucleotides agree with TRBD1. The CDR3 length is 14 residues. Per germline, CDR1 SGHTA and CDR2 FQGNSA. The junction had 3 bases not matched to a gene; V was cut back by 4 bases and J by 3 bases. CDR3 region: CASSSRTGDTEAFF. As DNA, the CDR3 is TGTGCCAGCAGCTCTCGGACAGGGGACACTGAAGCTTTCTTT.

The chain couples TRBV9 to TRBJ2-5; 10 bases match TRBD2. Per germline, CDR1 SGDLS and CDR2 YYNGEE. There are 17 residues in the CDR3. After removal of 2 bases from V and 2 bases from J, the junction contained 9 bases not matched to a gene. DNA of the CDR3: TGTGCCAGCAGCGTCACTAGCGGGGCGGCATTTCAAGAGACCCAGTACTTC. Translated: CASSVTSGAAFQETQYF.

This chain uses TRBV5-4 with TRBJ1-4; no reliable D call. Germline V gene data show CDR1 as SGHNT and CDR2 as YYREEE (reference sequence). The CDR3 totals 14 residues. Trimming left V 3 bases short and J 8 bases short, with 14 bases between. The CDR3 loop reads CASSSSEAAEKLFF. DNA for the CDR3: TGTGCCAGCAGCTCTTCTGAGGCCGCCGAAAAACTGTTTTTT.

This rearrangement joins TRBV5-1 to TRBJ1-2; 8 bases map to TRBD1. Germline loops: CDR1 SGHRS, CDR2 YFSETQ. V was pared by 0 bases and J by 2 bases, with 0 bases of the junction left unmatched. The CDR3 length is 14 residues. In DNA, the CDR3 is TGCGCCAGCAGCTTGGGGGACAGGAACTATGGCTACACCTTC. It encodes CASSLGDRNYGYTF.

V and J are TRBV4-3 and TRBJ1-3, with D unclear. The CDR3 sequence is 14 residues long. Germline loops: CDR1 LGHNA, CDR2 YSLEER. V was shortened by 4 bases and J by 4 bases, with 11 bases between the two germline ends. CDR3 loop: CASSPEFAGNTIYF. As DNA, the CDR3 is TGCGCCAGCAGCCCCGAGTTCGCGGGAAACACCATATATTTT.